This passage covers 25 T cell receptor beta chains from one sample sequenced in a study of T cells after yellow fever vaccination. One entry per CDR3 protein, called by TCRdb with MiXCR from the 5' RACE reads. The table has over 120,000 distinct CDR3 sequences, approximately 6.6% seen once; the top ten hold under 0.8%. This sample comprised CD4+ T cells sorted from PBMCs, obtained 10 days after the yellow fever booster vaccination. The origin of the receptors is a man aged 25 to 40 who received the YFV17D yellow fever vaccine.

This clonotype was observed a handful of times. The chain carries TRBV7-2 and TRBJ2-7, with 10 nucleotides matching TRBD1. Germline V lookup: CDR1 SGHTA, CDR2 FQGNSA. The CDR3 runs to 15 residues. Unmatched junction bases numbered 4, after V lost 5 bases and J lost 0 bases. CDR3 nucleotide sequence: TGTGCCAGCAGCCGGGACAGGGGTAGCTCCTACGAGCAGTACTTC. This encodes CASSRDRGSSYEQYF.

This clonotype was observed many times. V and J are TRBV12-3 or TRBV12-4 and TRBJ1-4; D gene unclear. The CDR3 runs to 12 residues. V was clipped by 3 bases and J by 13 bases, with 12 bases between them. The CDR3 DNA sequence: TGTGCCAGCAGTTTGAGTTCCGGAGGACTGTTTTTT. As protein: CASSLSSGGLFF.

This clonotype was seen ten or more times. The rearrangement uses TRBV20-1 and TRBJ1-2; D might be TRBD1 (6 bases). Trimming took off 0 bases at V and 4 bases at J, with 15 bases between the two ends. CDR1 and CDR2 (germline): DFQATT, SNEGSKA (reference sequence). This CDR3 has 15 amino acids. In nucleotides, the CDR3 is TGCAGTGCTAGAGATGAAAGCAGGGGTCTCTATGGCTACACCTTC. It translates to CSARDESRGLYGYTF.

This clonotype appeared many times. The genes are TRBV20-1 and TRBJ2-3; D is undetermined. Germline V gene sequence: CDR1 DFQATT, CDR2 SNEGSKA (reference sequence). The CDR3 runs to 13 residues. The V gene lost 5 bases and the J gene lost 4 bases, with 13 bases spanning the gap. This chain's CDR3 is CSAPSYVADTQYF. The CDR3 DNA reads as TGCAGTGCTCCTAGTTATGTTGCAGATACGCAGTATTTT.

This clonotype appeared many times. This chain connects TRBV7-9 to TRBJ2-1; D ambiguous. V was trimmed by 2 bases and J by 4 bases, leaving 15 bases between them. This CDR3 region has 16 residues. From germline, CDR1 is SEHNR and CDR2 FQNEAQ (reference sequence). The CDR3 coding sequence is TGTGCCAGCAGCTTACAGGCACCGGGCCCTTACAATGAGCAGTTCTTC. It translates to CASSLQAPGPYNEQFF.

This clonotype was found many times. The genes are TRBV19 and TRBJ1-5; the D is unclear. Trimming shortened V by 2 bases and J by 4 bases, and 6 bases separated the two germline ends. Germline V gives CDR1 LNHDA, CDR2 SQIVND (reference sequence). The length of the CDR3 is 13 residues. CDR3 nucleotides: TGTGCCAGTAGTATATCGGGTAATCAGCCCCAGCATTTT. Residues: CASSISGNQPQHF.

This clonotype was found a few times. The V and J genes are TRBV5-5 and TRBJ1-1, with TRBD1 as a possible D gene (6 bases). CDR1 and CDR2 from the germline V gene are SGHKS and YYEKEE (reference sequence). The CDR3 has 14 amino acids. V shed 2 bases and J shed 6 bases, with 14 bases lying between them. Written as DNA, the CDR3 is TGTGCCAGCAGCTTACCGGGACAAAGGTCTGAAGCTTTCTTT. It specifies CASSLPGQRSEAFF. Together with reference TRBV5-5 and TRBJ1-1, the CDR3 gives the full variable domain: DAGVTQSPTHLIKTRGQQVTLRCSPISGHKSVSWYQQVLGQGPQFIFQYYEKEERGRGNFPDRFSARQFPNYSSELNVNALLLGDSALYLCASSLPGQRSEAFFGQGTRLTVV.

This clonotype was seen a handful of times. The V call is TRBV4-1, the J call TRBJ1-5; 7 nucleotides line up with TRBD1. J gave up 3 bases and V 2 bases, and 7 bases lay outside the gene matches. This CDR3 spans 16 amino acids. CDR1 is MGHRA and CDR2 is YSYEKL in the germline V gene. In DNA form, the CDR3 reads TGCGCCAGCAGCCAAACAGGGGATGGGGTCAATCAGCCCCAGCATTTT. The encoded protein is CASSQTGDGVNQPQHF.

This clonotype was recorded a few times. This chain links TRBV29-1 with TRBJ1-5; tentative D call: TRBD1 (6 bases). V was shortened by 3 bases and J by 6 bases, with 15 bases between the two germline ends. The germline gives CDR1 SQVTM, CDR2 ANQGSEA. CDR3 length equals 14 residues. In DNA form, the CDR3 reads TGCAGCGTTGACCGCGGAGGGGGATGTCAGCCCCAGCATTTT. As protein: CSVDRGGGCQPQHF. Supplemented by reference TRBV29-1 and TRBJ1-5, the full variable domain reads SAVISQKPSRDICQRGTSLTIQCQVDSQVTMMFWYRQQPGQSLTLIATANQGSEATYESGFVIDKFPISRPNLTFSTLTVSNMSPEDSSIYLCSVDRGGGCQPQHFGDGTRLSIL.

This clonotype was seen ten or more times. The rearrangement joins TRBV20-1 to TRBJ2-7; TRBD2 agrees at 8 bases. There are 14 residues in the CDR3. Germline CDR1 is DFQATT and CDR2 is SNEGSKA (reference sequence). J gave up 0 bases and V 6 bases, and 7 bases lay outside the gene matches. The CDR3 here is CSATSGVASYEQYF. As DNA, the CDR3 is TGCAGTGCAACTAGCGGAGTGGCCTCCTACGAGCAGTACTTC.

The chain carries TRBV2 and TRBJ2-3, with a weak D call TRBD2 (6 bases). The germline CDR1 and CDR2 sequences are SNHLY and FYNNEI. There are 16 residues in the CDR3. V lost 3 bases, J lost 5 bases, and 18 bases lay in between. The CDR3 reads CASSDPLRGAGDTQYF. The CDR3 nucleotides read TGTGCCAGCAGTGACCCTCTGCGGGGTGCGGGAGATACGCAGTATTTT.

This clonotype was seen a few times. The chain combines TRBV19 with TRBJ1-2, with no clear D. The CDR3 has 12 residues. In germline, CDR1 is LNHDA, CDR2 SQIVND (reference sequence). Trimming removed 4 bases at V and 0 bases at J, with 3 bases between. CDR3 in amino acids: CASSNSNYGYTF. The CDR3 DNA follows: TGTGCCAGTAGTAACTCTAACTATGGCTACACCTTC.

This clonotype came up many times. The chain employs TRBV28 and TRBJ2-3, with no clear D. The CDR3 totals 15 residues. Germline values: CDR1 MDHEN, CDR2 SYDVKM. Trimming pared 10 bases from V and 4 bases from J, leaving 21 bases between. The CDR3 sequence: CATHPTRIIPDTQYF. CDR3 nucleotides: TGTGCCACCCACCCCACCCGCATTATCCCAGATACGCAGTATTTT.

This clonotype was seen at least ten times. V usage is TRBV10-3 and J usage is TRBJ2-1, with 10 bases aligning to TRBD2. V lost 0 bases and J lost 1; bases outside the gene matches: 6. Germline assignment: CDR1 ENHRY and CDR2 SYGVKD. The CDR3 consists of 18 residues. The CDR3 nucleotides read TGTGCCATCAGTGAGTCGCCTAGCGGGAGTCGGTCCTACAATGAGCAGTTCTTC. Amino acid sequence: CAISESPSGSRSYNEQFF.

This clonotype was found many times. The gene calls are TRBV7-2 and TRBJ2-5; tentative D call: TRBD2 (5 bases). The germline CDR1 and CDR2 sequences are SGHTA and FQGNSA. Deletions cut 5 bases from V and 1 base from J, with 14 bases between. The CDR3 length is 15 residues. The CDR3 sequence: CASSPGGYTQETQYF. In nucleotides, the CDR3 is TGTGCCAGCAGCCCAGGAGGTTATACCCAAGAGACCCAGTACTTC.

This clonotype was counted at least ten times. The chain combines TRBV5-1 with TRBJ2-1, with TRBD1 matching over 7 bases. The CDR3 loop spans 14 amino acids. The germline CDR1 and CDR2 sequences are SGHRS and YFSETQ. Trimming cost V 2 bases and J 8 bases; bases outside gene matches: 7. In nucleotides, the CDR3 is TGCGCCAGCAGCTTAGGGGGCGCGGACCATGAGCAGTTCTTC. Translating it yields CASSLGGADHEQFF.

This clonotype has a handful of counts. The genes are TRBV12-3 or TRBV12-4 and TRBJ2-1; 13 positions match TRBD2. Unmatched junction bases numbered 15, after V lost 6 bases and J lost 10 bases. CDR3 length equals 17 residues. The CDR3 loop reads CASRAGTSGIASREQFF. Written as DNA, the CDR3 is TGTGCCAGCAGAGCCGGGACTAGCGGGATTGCTTCCCGGGAGCAGTTCTTC.

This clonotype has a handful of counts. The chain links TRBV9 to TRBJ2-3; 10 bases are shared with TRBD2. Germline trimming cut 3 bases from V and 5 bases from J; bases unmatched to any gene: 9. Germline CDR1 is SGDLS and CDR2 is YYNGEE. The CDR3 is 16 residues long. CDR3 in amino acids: CASSGLAGTAEDTQYF. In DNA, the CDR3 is TGTGCCAGCAGCGGACTAGCGGGTACCGCCGAAGATACGCAGTATTTT.

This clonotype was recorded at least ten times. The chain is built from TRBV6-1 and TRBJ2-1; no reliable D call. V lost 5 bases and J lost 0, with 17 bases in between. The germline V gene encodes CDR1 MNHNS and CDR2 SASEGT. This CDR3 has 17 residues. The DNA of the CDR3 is TGTGCCAGCAGTCGAAGCCGCTCCTATAGCTCCTACAATGAGCAGTTCTTC. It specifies CASSRSRSYSSYNEQFF.

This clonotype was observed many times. CDR3 in DNA: TGCGCCAGCAGCACGGGACAGGGGCCGCAAGAGACCCAGTACTTC. Translated: CASSTGQGPQETQYF. This chain uses TRBV5-1 with TRBJ2-5, with 10 bases that match TRBD1. CDR1 SGHRS and CDR2 YFSETQ come from the germline V gene. The V gene end was trimmed by 4 bases and the J gene end by 2 bases; junction bases not matched to a gene: 5. The CDR3 has 15 amino acids.

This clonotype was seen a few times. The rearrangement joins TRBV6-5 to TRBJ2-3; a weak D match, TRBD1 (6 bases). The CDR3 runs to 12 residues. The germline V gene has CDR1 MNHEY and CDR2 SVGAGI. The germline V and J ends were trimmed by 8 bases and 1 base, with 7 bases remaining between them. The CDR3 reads CASRQGTDTQYF. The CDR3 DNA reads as TGTGCCAGCCGACAGGGCACAGATACGCAGTATTTT.

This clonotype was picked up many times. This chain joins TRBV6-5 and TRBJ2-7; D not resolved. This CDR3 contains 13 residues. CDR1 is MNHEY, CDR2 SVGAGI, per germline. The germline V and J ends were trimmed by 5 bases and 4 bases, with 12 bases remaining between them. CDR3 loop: CASSRQLPYEQYF. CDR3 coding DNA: TGTGCCAGCAGTCGCCAACTCCCGTACGAGCAGTACTTC.

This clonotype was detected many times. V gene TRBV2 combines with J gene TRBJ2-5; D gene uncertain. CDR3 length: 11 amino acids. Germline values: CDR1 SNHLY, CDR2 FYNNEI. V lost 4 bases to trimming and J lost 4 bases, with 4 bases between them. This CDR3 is CASSAGETQYF. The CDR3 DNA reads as TGTGCCAGCAGTGCTGGAGAGACCCAGTACTTC.

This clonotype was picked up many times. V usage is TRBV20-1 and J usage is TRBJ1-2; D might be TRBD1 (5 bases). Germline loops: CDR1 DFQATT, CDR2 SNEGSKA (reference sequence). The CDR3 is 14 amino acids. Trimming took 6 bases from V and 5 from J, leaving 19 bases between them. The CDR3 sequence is CSAIRDGLGYGYTF. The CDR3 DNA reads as TGCAGTGCAATCCGGGACGGCCTTGGGTATGGCTACACCTTC.

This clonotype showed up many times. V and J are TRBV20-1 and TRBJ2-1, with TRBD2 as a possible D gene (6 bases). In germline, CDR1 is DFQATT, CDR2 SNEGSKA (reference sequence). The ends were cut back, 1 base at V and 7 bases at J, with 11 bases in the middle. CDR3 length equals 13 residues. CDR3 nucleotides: TGCAGTGCTAGAGTCGGGACTTTGAATGAGCAGTTCTTC. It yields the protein CSARVGTLNEQFF.